Below are 4 T cell receptor beta chains sequenced from a single sample in a study of T cells in localized non-small cell lung cancer. Sequencing used immunoSEQ multiplex PCR; TCRdb keeps in-frame clones, though not all of them. The sample lists more than 20,000 clones, 75% to 90% occurring once. The sequenced sample was PBMCs, obtained before any cancer treatment. These receptors came from a man aged 40 to 70 with stage II squamous cell lung carcinoma.

The chain recombines TRBV7-8 with TRBJ2-7; perhaps TRBD2 as D (6 bases). The V gene lost 5 bases and the J gene lost 1 base, with 18 bases spanning the gap. Germline values: CDR1 SGHVS, CDR2 FQNEAQ. CDR3 length: 16 residues. Here the CDR3 reads CASSLGQRVISYEQYF. CDR3 nucleotide sequence: TGTGCCAGCAGCCTAGGTCAGCGGGTAATATCCTACGAGCAGTACTTC.

This chain uses TRBV5-6 with TRBJ2-7; TRBD1 aligns across 7 bases. Germline V gene sequence: CDR1 SGHDT, CDR2 YYEEEE. V lost 5 bases and J lost 0; bases outside the gene matches: 2. The CDR3 runs 13 residues. CDR3 nucleotide sequence: TGTGCCAGCAGAAGGGACAGCTCCTACGAGCAGTACTTC. It yields the protein CASRRDSSYEQYF.

The V call is TRBV6-5, the J call TRBJ2-3; D not resolved. This CDR3 is built from 13 residues. From germline, CDR1 is MNHEY and CDR2 SVGAGI. Trimming took off 0 bases at V and 2 bases at J, with 3 bases between the two ends. This chain's CDR3 is CASSYSPTDTQYF. In nucleotides, the CDR3 is TGTGCCAGCAGTTACTCTCCCACAGATACGCAGTATTTT.

The chain couples TRBV2 to TRBJ2-4, with 7 positions matching TRBD1. CDR3 length: 15 amino acids. V trimming: 3 bases; J trimming: 1 base; junction bases outside the gene matches: 3. Looked up from germline, CDR1 is SNHLY and CDR2 is FYNNEI. The CDR3 is CASSDRGSAKNIQYF. CDR3 DNA sequence: TGTGCCAGCAGTGACAGGGGGTCGGCCAAAAACATTCAGTACTTC.